This T cell receptor (beta chain) was profiled in a study of blood T cell repertoires in COVID-19. About the research overall: The study drew acute and convalescent COVID-19 samples from the United States, Italy and Spain.

The authors' processing: Estimation of nucleated cell counts relied on the amplification of reference gene primers. Measured with immunoSEQ multiplex PCR; TCRdb has only the in-frame clones, and not every one. The V and J calls and the clone size are those of that table, but D and trimming were determined from the DNA. The sample consists of 200,000 to 250,000 clones, 65% to 85% of them appearing once. Per germline, CDR1 LNHDA and CDR2 SQIVND (reference sequence). CDR3 length: 15 residues. V shed 6 bases and J 5 bases; nucleotides not matched to a gene: 7. Sequences were obtained from peripheral blood. The chain carries TRBV19 and TRBJ2-1; 10 bases align to TRBD2. The TCR originated in a human donor in a cohort sampled during active COVID-19. The CDR3 here is CASSLGLAGDNEQFF. The CDR3 DNA is TGTGCCAGTAGCCTCGGTCTAGCGGGGGACAATGAGCAGTTCTTC.